The 3 T cell receptor beta chains listed next were all sequenced from one sample in a study of T cells after yellow fever vaccination. From the 5' RACE reads, TCRdb called clonotypes with MiXCR, one entry per CDR3 protein. Here the sample spans just under 600,000 distinct CDR3 sequences, approximately 12% being singletons. This specimen was PBMCs, taken on the day of the yellow fever booster vaccination. All receptors come from a man aged 30-40 years who received the YFV17D yellow fever vaccine.

This clonotype was counted between two and nine times. The chain combines TRBV7-3 with TRBJ2-2; no reliable D call. There are 15 residues in the CDR3. V lost 1 base and J lost 0, with 6 bases in between. Germline V gene sequence: CDR1 SGHTA, CDR2 FQGTGA. CDR3 sequence (DNA): TGTGCCAGCAGCTTAATGGGCGCGAACACCGGGGAGCTGTTTTTT. Translated: CASSLMGANTGELFF.

In this sample, this clonotype turned up a few times. The chain couples TRBV7-2 to TRBJ1-4; D gene unclear. CDR3 length: 16 residues. Between the trimmed V and J ends, which lost 1 base and 4 bases, there was a span of 13 bases. Germline V gives CDR1 SGHTA, CDR2 FQGNSA. For the CDR3, the DNA is TGTGCCAGCAGCTTAGTAGGCACAGCTTATAATGAAAAACTGTTTTTT. It codes for CASSLVGTAYNEKLFF.

Only a few counts were recorded for this clonotype. The chain has TRBV15 and TRBJ2-2; D is possibly TRBD1 or TRBD2 (6 bases each). There are 15 residues in the CDR3. The V gene lost 5 bases and the J gene lost 3 bases, with 13 bases spanning the gap. Germline V gene lookup returns CDR1 LNHNV and CDR2 YYDKDF (reference sequence). The CDR3: CATSWGAGDTGELFF. CDR3 DNA: TGTGCCACCAGCTGGGGGGCAGGGGACACCGGGGAGCTGTTTTTT. Looking up the rest from reference TRBV15 and TRBJ2-2 gives the full variable domain: DAMVIQNPRYQVTQFGKPVTLSCSQTLNHNVMYWYQQKSSQAPKLLFHYYDKDFNNEADTPDNFQSRRPNTSFCFLDIRSPGLGDTAMYLCATSWGAGDTGELFFGEGSRLTVL.